These T cell receptor beta chains were read from a single sample in a study of shared clonotypes between healthy human individuals. The table came from immunoSEQ multiplex PCR; TCRdb's copy has only in-frame clones and leaves some out. The sample comprises 2 million to 2.5 million clones, over 90% of which are singletons, and 0.3% to 0.4% rests with the top ten. What was sequenced was naive CD4+ T cells from PBMCs. All receptors derive from a man in his late teens or twenties in good health. Some clones in this sample may be carry-over from other donors' samples. Each CDR3 is given with its conserved first and last residue. D genes are given only for firm matches. A clone size is listed for some rows: how often the clone was seen (once, few, many), or a class if it is expanded.

v_call	d_call	cdr3_length	clone_size	j_call	cdr3_aa	cdr3_nt
TRBV25-1	TRBD1	15	few	TRBJ2-2	CASSDQGAGGRELFF	TGTGCCAGCAGTGACCAGGGGGCAGGGGGTCGGGAGCTGTTTTTT
TRBV10-1	-	14	-	TRBJ1-3	CASSGTNSGNTIYF	TGCGCCAGCAGTGGGACAAACTCTGGAAACACCATATATTTT
TRBV15	-	15	-	TRBJ2-3	CATSRDGKGTDTQYF	TGTGCCACCAGCAGAGATGGGAAGGGGACAGATACGCAGTATTTT
TRBV27	-	12	-	TRBJ1-2	CASSSPPHRYTF	TGTGCCAGCAGTTCCCCGCCCCATCGGTACACCTTC
TRBV5-6	TRBD1	16	-	TRBJ1-5	CASSSGRTGAKQPQHF	TGTGCCAGCAGCTCTGGTCGGACAGGGGCAAAACAGCCCCAGCATTTT
TRBV4-3	TRBD1	15	-	TRBJ1-2	CASSLRTGSNYGYTF	TGCGCCAGCAGCCTCCGGACAGGATCTAACTATGGCTACACCTTC
TRBV5-1	-	16	-	TRBJ2-3	CASSLVPSQGADTQYF	TGCGCCAGCAGCTTGGTCCCGAGCCAGGGTGCAGATACGCAGTATTTT
TRBV11-3	TRBD2	20	-	TRBJ2-3	CASSSNLERLAGGDADTQYF	TGTGCCAGCAGCTCCAATTTAGAACGACTAGCGGGAGGAGATGCAGATACGCAGTATTTT
TRBV6-1	-	13	-	TRBJ2-7	CASSEGILYEQYF	TGTGCCAGCAGTGAAGGAATCCTCTACGAGCAGTACTTC
TRBV5-6	-	15	-	TRBJ1-4	CASSSIRGSNEKLFF	TGTGCCAGCAGCTCCATCAGGGGATCTAATGAAAAACTGTTTTTT